This T cell receptor (beta chain) was identified during a study of T-cell memory formation after mild COVID-19. Study as a whole: For the most part, TCR clusters were specific to one donor.

As to this clonotype: Its matching antigen is unknown.

Deletions cut 2 bases from V and 4 bases from J, with 11 bases between. Germline CDR1 DFQATT, CDR2 SNEGSKA (reference sequence). There are 13 residues in the CDR3. TCRdb re-analysed the 5' RACE reads in MiXCR, keeping a single row per CDR3 protein. The profile shows some 120,000 distinct CDR3 sequences, more than 15% of them singletons. Regarding the study as a whole: Contracting clones localized mainly to CM and EM when CD4+ and mainly to EMRA when CD8+. Pre-infection memory contained some responding clones, which suggested that cross-reactive memory had joined. There was a balanced CD4/CD8 profile in clones contracting day 15 to 85, and later expanders leaned CD4+.

Sample: PBMCs or a T cell subset sorted from them (not recorded which). The sequence was obtained from a man between 18 and 29 years old who had mild COVID-19 (a few samples of this study predate the infection). Cell type and time point are not known. This chain connects TRBV20-1 to TRBJ2-5; perhaps TRBD1 as D (6 bases). This CDR3 is CSARKTGLETQYF. Here the CDR3 DNA reads TGCAGTGCTAGAAAAACAGGGTTAGAGACCCAGTACTTC.